Given below is one T cell receptor (beta chain) in context. The antigen remains undetermined. Looked up from germline, CDR1 is SEHNR and CDR2 is FQNEAQ (reference sequence). The V gene lost 8 bases and the J gene lost 2 bases, with 14 bases spanning the gap. This CDR3 has 14 amino acids. These data belong to a study of early T cells in non-severe SARS-CoV-2 infection. Overall study findings and caveats: VDJdb-based matching was biased toward anti-spike CD8 responses and missed private and CD4 specificities.

Individual cDNA molecules were tagged with unique molecular identifiers. TCRdb ran MiXCR on the 5' RACE reads and lists one entry per CDR3 protein. The sample shows some 91,000 distinct CDR3 sequences, 14% to 15% of them seen only once. The receptor's source is an adult who was a healthcare worker with PCR-confirmed SARS-CoV-2 infection or an uninfected control (not recorded which). J is TRBJ2-3 and V is TRBV7-9; D is undetermined. Sequences were obtained from whole blood. CDR3 in amino acids: CASGLSSTTDTQYF. In nucleotides, the CDR3 is TGTGCCAGCGGCCTCAGCAGCACCACAGATACGCAGTATTTT.